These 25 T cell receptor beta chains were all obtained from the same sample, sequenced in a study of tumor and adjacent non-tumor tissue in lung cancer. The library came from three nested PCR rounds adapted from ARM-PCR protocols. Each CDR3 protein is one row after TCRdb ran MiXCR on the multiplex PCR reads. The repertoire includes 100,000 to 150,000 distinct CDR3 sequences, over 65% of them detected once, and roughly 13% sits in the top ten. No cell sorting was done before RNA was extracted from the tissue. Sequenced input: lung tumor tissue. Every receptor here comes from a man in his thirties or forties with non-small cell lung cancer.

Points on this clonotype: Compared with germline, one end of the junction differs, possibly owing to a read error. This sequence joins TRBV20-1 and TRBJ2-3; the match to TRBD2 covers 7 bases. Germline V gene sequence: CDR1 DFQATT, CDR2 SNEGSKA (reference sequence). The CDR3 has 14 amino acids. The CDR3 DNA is TGCAGTGCCACAGGACTAGTGGGAGAAGATACGCAGTGTTTT. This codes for CSATGLVGEDTQCF.

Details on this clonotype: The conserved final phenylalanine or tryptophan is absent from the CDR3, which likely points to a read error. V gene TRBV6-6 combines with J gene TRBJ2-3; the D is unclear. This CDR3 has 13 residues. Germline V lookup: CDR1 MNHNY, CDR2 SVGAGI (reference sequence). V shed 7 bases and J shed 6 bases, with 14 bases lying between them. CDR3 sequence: CASNLTNCDTQYI. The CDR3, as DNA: TGTGCCAGCAATCTAACTAATTGTGATACGCAGTATATT.

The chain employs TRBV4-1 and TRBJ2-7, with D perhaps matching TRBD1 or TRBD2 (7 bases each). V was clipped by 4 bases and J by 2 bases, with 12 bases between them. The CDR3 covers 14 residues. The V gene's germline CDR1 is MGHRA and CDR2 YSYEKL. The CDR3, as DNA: TGCGCCAGCAGCCCAGGGGGGGGTGCCTACGAGCAGTACTTC. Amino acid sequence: CASSPGGGAYEQYF.

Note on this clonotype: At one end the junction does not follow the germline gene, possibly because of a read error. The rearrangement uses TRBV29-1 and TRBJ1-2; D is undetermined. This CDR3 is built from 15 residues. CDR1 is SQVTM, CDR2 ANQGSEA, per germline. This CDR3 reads CSVEETPGLSAGYAF. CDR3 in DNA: TGCAGCGTTGAAGAGACGCCTGGGCTGAGCGCCGGCTACGCCTTC.

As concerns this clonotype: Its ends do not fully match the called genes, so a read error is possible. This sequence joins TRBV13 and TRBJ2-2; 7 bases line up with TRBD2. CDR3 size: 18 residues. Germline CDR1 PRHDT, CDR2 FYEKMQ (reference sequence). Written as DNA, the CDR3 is TGTGCCAGCAGCTCCCCTAATCGTTGGGTAGCGGGCCCCGGGCAGCTGTTTTTT. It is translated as CASSSPNRWVAGPGQLFF.

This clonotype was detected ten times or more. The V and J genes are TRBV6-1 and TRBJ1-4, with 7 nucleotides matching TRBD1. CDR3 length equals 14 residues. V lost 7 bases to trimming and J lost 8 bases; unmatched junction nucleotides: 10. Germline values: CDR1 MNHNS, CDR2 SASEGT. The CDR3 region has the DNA TGTGCCAGCAAATCCGGGGACAGCAAGGAAAAACTGTTTTTT. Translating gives CASKSGDSKEKLFF.

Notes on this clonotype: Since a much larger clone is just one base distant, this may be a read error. The CDR3 bases are TGCAGTGCCGAGGACAGGGCGGAAAGTTCACCCCTCCACTTT. Its protein product is CSAEDRAESSPLHF. V usage is TRBV20-1 and J usage is TRBJ1-6; 8 positions agree with TRBD1. The V segment lost 6 bases and the J segment 9 bases; nucleotides outside the gene matches: 10. The CDR3 is 14 amino acids. Per the germline V gene, CDR1 is DFQATT and CDR2 is SNEGSKA (reference sequence).

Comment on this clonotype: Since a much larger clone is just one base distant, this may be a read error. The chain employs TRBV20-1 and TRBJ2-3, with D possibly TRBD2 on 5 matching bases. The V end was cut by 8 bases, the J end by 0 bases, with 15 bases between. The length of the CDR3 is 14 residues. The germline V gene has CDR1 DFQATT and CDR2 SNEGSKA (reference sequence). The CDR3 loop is CSTQADLSTDTQYF. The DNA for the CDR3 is TGCAGTACCCAAGCGGACCTAAGCACAGATACGCAGTATTTT.

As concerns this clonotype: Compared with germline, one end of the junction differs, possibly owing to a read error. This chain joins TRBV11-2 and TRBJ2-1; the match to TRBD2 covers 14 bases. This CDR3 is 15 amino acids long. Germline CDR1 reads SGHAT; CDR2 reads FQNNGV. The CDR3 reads CASSTWTSGRNEQFF. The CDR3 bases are TGTGCCAGCAGCACCTGGACTAGCGGGAGGAATGAGCAGTTCTTT.

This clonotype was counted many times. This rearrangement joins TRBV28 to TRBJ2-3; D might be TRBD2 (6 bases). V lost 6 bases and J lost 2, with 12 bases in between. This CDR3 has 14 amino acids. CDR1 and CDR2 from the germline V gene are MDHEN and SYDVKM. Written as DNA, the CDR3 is TGTGCCAGCAGCGCCGGGGGTCACACAGATACGCAGTATTTT. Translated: CASSAGGHTDTQYF. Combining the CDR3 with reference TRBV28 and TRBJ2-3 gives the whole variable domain DVKVTQSSRYLVKRTGEKVFLECVQDMDHENMFWYRQDPGLGLRLIYFSYDVKMKEKGDIPEGYSVSREKKERFSLILESASTNQTSMYLCASSAGGHTDTQYFGPGTRLTVL.

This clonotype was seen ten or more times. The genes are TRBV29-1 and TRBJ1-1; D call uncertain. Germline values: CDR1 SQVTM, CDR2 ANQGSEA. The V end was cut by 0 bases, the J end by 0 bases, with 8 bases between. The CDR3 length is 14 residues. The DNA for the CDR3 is TGCAGCGTTGAAGATGACGTTTTGAACACTGAAGCTTTCTTT. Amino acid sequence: CSVEDDVLNTEAFF.

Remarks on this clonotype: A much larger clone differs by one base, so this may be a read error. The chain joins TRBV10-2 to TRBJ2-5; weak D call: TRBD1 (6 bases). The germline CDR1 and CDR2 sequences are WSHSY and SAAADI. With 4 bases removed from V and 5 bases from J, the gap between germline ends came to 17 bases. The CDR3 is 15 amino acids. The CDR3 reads CASSVGRGGKETQYF. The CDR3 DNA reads TGCGCCAGCAGTGTTGGGAGAGGGGGTAAGGAGACCCAGTACTTC.

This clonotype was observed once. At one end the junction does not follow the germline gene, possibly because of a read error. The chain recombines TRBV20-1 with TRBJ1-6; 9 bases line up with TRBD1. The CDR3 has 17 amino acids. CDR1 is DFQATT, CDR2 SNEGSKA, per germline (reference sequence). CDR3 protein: CSARDHRGLGNNSPVHF. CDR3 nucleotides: TGCAGTGCTAGAGATCACAGGGGGCTAGGAAATAATTCACCCGTCCACTTT.

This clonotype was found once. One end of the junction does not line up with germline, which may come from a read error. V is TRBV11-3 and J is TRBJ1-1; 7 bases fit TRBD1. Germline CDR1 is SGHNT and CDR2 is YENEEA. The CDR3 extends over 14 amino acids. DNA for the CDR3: TGTGCCAGCAGCTTCGGAGACAGGGACCCTGAAGCTTCCTTT. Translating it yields CASSFGDRDPEASF.

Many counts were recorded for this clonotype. The CDR3 loop is CSAGSGYSNQPQHF. Here the CDR3 DNA reads TGCAGTGCCGGGTCGGGGTATAGCAATCAGCCCCAGCATTTT. V is TRBV20-1 and J is TRBJ1-5; unclear D gene. Looked up from germline, CDR1 is DFQATT and CDR2 is SNEGSKA (reference sequence). The CDR3 runs to 14 residues. The V gene lost 6 bases and the J gene lost 0 bases, with 12 bases spanning the gap.

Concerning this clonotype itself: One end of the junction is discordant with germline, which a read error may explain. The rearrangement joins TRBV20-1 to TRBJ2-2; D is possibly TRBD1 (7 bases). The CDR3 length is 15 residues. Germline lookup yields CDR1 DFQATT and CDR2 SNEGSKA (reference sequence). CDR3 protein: CSARVEGARTGKLFF. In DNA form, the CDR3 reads TGCAGTGCTAGGGTGGAGGGGGCGAGAACCGGGAAGCTGTTTTTT.

Here the CDR3 reads CAGGRLARGSNEQFF. CDR3 nucleotide sequence: TGTGCCGGCGGCAGACTAGCACGGGGGTCCAATGAGCAGTTCTTC. J is TRBJ2-1 and V is TRBV5-5, with 7 bases identical to TRBD2. CDR3 length: 15 amino acids. With V trimmed by 10 bases and J by 6 bases, 16 bases remained unmatched. CDR1 and CDR2 (germline): SGHKS, YYEKEE (reference sequence).

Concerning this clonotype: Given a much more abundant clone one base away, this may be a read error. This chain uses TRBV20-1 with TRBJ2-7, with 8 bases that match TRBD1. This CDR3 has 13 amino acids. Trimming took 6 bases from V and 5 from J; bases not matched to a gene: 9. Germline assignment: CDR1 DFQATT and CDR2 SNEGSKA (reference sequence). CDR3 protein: CSAAGQGYDEQYF. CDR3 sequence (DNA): TGCAGTGCCGCCGGACAGGGCTACGACGAGCAGTACTTC.

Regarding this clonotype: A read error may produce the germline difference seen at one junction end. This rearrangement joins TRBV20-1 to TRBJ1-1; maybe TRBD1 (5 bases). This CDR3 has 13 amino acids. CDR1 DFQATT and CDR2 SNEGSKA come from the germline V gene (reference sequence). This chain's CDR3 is CSASQQVRSEAFF. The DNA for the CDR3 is TGCAGCGCTAGCCAACAGGTACGGTCTGAAGCTTTCTTT.

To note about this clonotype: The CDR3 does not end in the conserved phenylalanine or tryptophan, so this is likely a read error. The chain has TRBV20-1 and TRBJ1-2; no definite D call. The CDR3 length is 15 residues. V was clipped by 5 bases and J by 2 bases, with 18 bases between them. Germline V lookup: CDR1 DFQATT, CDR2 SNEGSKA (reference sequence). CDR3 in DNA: TGCAGTGCTTATGCAGTTTCAGGCCCGAACTATGGCTACACCCTC. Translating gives CSAYAVSGPNYGYTL.

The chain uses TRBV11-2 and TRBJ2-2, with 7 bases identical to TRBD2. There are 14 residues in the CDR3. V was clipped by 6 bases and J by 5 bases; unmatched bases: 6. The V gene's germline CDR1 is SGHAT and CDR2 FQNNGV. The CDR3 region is CASRGRGGTGELFF. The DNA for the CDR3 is TGTGCCAGCAGAGGTCGCGGGGGAACCGGGGAGCTGTTTTTT.

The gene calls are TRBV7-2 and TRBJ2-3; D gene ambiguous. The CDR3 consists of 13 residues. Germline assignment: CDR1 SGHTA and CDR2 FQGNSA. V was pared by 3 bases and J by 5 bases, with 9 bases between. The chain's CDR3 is CASSFAGLDTQYF. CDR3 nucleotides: TGTGCCAGCAGCTTCGCAGGTCTAGATACGCAGTATTTT. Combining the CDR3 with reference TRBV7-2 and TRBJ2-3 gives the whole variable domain GAGVSQSPSNKVTEKGKDVELRCDPISGHTALYWYRQSLGQGLEFLIYFQGNSAPDKSGLPSDRFSAERTGGSVSTLTIQRTQQEDSAVYLCASSFAGLDTQYFGPGTRLTVL.

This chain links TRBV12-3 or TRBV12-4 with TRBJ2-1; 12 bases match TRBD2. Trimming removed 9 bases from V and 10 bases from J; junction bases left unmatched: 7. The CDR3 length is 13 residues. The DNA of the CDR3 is TGTGCCAGTATAACTAGCGGGAGGTACGAGCAGTTCTTC. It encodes CASITSGRYEQFF.

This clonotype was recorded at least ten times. CDR3 loop: CASSKKSTDTQYF. The CDR3 DNA reads as TGTGCCAGCAGTAAAAAATCCACAGATACGCAGTATTTT. This chain links TRBV6-5 with TRBJ2-3; no firm D call. CDR1 and CDR2 from the germline V gene are MNHEY and SVGAGI. The V end was cut by 5 bases, the J end by 2 bases, with 8 bases between. This CDR3 has 13 residues.

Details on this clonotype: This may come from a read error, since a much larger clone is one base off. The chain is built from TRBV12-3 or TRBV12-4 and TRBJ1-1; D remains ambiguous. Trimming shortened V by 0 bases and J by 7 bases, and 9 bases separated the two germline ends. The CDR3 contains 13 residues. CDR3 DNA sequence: TGTGCCAGCAGTTTAGCCGACTACAGTGAAGCTTTCTTT. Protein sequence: CASSLADYSEAFF.